The entry below gives a single TCR beta chain sequence along with its context. This receptor's antigen is unknown. No per-base quality is available; no much larger clone lies one base away. Libraries were built with the immunoSEQ multiplex PCR assay. In TCRdb, the immuneACCESS table is reduced to in-frame sequences with V and J assigned. These tables do not hold every clone; where another copy was compared, an unresolved V gene accounts for under half, and the others remain unexplained. For this sample the table gives 65,000 to 90,000 clones, of which around 86% were detected only once. 35% to 45% of the sample comes from the top ten. This record comes from a study of radiotherapy plus CTLA-4 blockade in lung cancer (dated by TCRdb to 2016 to 2019). Some background on the complete study: Among enrolled patients, approximately 17% had an objective response and approximately 30% reached disease control.

General findings and caveats noted by the study authors: TCR clones derived from tumors expanded in peripheral blood after treatment with radiotherapy and ipilimumab. Increased serum interferon-beta after radiation, together with early dynamic changes in blood T cell clones, were reported to be the strongest predictors of response.

V gives up 0 bases and J gives up 4 bases, and the segment between their germline ends measures 4 bases. The germline V gene gives CDR1 as LGHNT and CDR2 as FRNRAP. From the cysteine up to the phenylalanine, the CDR3 has a length of 12 residues. The only DNA kept is the CDR3, 36 bases in frame from the first base. The study evaluated CTLA-4 blockade (ipilimumab) given together with focal radiation therapy in patients who had chemo-refractory metastatic non-small-cell lung cancer. Sequences were derived from peripheral blood, sampled from a patient treated with radiotherapy plus ipilimumab. The clonotype was recovered from a human donor with non-small cell lung cancer that progressed on radiotherapy plus ipilimumab. The chain is made from TRBV12-5 and TRBJ2-7; a confident D gene designation cannot be given. The bases are TGTGCTAGTGGTTTGGTACTTTACGAGCAGTACTTC. Its translation reads: CASGLVLYEQYF.